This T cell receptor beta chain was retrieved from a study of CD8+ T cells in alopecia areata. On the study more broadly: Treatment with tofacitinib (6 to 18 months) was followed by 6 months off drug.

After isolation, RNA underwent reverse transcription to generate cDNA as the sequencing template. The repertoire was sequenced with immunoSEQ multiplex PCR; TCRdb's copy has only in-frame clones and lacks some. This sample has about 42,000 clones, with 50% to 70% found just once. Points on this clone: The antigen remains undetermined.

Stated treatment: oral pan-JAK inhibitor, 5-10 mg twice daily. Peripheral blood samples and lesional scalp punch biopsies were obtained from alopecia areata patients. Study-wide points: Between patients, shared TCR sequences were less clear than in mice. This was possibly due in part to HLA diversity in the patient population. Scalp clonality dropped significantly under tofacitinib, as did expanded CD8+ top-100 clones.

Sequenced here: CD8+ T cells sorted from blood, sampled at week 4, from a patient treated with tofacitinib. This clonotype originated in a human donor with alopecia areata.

The CDR3 reads CASSLGGTEQYF. The CDR3 DNA sequence: TGTGCCAGCAGCTTGGGAGGAACCGAGCAGTACTTC. V gene TRBV5-6 combines with J gene TRBJ2-7; D uncertain. This CDR3 has 12 residues. V dropped 0 bases and J dropped 6 bases, with 7 bases sitting between them. Germline CDR1 reads SGHDT; CDR2 reads YYEEEE.